The clone carrying this TCR beta chain was observed a handful of times. The sample is drawn from a study of T cells after yellow fever vaccination. Via MiXCR, TCRdb re-called the 5' RACE reads, giving one row per CDR3 protein. Of some 390,000 distinct CDR3 sequences in the sample, approximately 5.7% were seen once. This specimen consisted of PBMCs, obtained 5 days after the yellow fever booster vaccination. This sequence was found in a man between 25 and 39 years old who received the YFV17D yellow fever vaccine.

The CDR3 loop reads CASSSYTTTGELFF. The DNA for the CDR3 is TGTGCCAGCAGCTCATACACGACCACCGGGGAGCTGTTTTTT. The genes are TRBV7-2 and TRBJ2-2; unclear D gene. CDR1 is SGHTA, CDR2 FQGNSA, per germline. The CDR3 loop spans 14 amino acids. V was trimmed by 4 bases and J by 4 bases, leaving 10 bases between them.